The present T cell receptor beta chain was sequenced within a study of T-cell memory formation after mild COVID-19 (dated by TCRdb to the early 2020s). Regarding the study in general: TCR sequence clusters from the two donors were largely donor specific. In a couple of donors, T-cell clones that expanded and contracted after mild COVID-19 were tracked by sequencing TCRalpha and TCRbeta repertoires over time. Two young, previously healthy adult volunteers, one female and one male, were included in the cohort. The research as a whole found: Contracting CD4+ clones were found mainly in CM and EM memory subsets, while CD8+ clones were enriched in EMRA. The second-wave clones that peaked on day 37 were not confirmed to be SARS-CoV-2 specific. Only two mild cases were covered in the study, and larger cohorts including severe cases with pre-infection samples were considered necessary. Some responding clones were found in pre-infection memory, which suggests that pre-existing cross-reactive memory T cells took part in the SARS-CoV-2 response. Clones contracting from day 15 to 85 had balanced CD4/CD8 phenotypes, while a second wave expanding from day 15 to 37 was biased towards CD4+.

The sample was run on an Illumina NovaSeq 6000. cDNA libraries for TCRalpha and TCRbeta were prepared by 5'RACE using constant-segment primers, with sample barcodes and unique molecular identifiers added. Trizol reagent was used to extract RNA from every sample. The libraries were amplified in two PCR steps, and the second step added a second sample barcode and Illumina TruSeq adapters. Sequencing of the libraries was done on an Illumina NovaSeq, producing 2 x 150 bp paired-end reads. The source study handled its data this way. Reads were demultiplexed and collapsed into UMI-guided consensus sequences with migec v1.2.7. Using mixcr v2.1.11, UMI consensuses were aligned to TRA and TRB V and J templates and then assembled into clonotypes. A clonotype was counted as expanded or contracted only if both edgeR and NoisET called the change significant, with noise models trained on biological replicates. For edgeR calls, a false discovery rate-adjusted p below 0.01 and a log2 fold-change threshold of 1 were applied. As an exploratory analysis of dynamics, max-normalized trajectories of the 1000 most abundant clonotypes were examined by PCA with hierarchical clustering. Separately sequenced CD4+ and CD8+ repertoires were used to assign the CD4 or CD8 phenotype of responding clones. The raw public data were reprocessed by TCRdb itself: fastp quality trimming at Q25, MiXCR clonotype calling, in-frame beta chains only. Rows with one shared CDR3 protein collapse into an entry with the most common genes and DNA. What appears here as the V and J calls and clone size reflects TCRdb's work, not the paper's. The table for this sample lists just under 550,000 distinct CDR3 sequences; roughly 20% of them were counted only once. The top ten hold around 12% of the sample.

CDR1 and CDR2 are drawn from the germline V gene (reference sequence): LNHDA, SQIVND. Deletion took 3 bases off V and 0 bases off J, with a span of 9 bases between the germline ends. From the cysteine through the phenylalanine, the CDR3 covers 15 amino acids. Only the CDR3 DNA is retained, 45 bases long and in frame from the first base. PBMCs were isolated by Ficoll-Paque density gradient centrifugation. In the case of this clonotype: No cognate antigen has been identified for it. The sample holds no much larger clone one base away, and base qualities are not on file.

The rearranged chain carries TRBV19 and TRBJ1-5; no D gene can be assigned with confidence. This receptor was obtained from an adult woman who had mild COVID-19 (a few samples of this study predate the infection). The sample titles of this study are shuffled in the database, so cell type and time point are left out; the donor was told from shared clones. The sample taken for sequencing was PBMCs or a T cell subset sorted from them (not recorded which). The nucleotide sequence reads TGTGCCAGTAGTATTTCCCAATATAGCAATCAGCCCCAGCATTTT. It specifies CASSISQYSNQPQHF.